This TCR beta chain was profiled in a study of blood T cells in healthy people across ages. A second roughly 7 to 11 cycle PCR used barcoded and J-beta primers. MiXCR, run by TCRdb on the 5' RACE reads, gives a single entry per CDR3 protein. Among about 800,000 distinct CDR3 sequences, 20% to 25% were seen once, and the ten largest hold 3% to 4.5%. There are 14 residues in the CDR3. In germline, CDR1 is SGHTA, CDR2 FQGTGA. General study points: Long-lived donors carried more naive CD4+ cells and greater diversity than aged donors.

This clonotype was observed a handful of times. Its matching antigen is unknown. These data were likewise used in another study, on T cells of mothers and their children. From that study: Reads recorded for TCR beta CDR3 numbered over 9 million per mother and roughly 2.7 million per child. TCR recombination output is shaped by thymic selection similarly in related and unrelated pairs.

Sequenced material: blood. The chain employs TRBV7-3 and TRBJ2-5; D is possibly TRBD1 or TRBD2 (6 bases each). The tail of the sequence fits TRBJ2-1 better, so the J call may be wrong. The clonotype was recovered from a boy between 10 and 17 years old in good health. The CDR3 coding sequence is TGTGCCAGCAGCTTAACGGGGGGCAGTAATGAGCAGTTCTTC. This translates into CASSLTGGSNEQFF.